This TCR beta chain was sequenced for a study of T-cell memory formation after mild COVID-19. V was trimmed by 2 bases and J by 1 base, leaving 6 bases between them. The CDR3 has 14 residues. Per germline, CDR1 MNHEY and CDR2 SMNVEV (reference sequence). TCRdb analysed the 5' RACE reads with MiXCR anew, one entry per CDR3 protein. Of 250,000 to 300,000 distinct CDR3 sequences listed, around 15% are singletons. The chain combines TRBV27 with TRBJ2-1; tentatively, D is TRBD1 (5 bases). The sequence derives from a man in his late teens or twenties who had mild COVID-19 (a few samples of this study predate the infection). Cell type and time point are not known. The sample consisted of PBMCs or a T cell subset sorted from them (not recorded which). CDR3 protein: CASSLGASYNEQFF. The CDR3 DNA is TGTGCCAGCAGTTTAGGGGCATCCTACAATGAGCAGTTCTTC.